The next 17 T cell receptor beta chains were all read from a single sample in a study of T cells in Graves' hyperthyroidism and ophthalmopathy (dated by TCRdb to the late 2010s). Library preparation used multiplex PCR. TCRdb records Illumina HiSeq 2000 as the sequencer. Amplification of TCR beta CDR3 regions was carried out from RNA transcripts. The first round of RT-PCR for the TCR CDR3 was performed with the HTBI primer set and the Qiagen OneStep RT-PCR kit. TCRdb reworked the public reads: Q25 trimming with fastp, MiXCR clone assembly, productive beta chains retained. Every CDR3 protein is listed once, alongside the most common genes and DNA of its rows. Recorded for this sample are 700,000 or so distinct CDR3 sequences; 16% of them occurred a single time. The ten largest clones add up to over 7.5% of the sample. The specimen sequenced was blood. The receptor source for this set is a man between 18 and 35 years old with Graves' hyperthyroidism.

The sample holds a few counts of this clonotype. The rearrangement links TRBV20-1 to TRBJ2-7; tentatively, D is TRBD2 (6 bases). The CDR3 runs 12 residues. The V end was cut by 5 bases, the J end by 2 bases, with 10 bases between. Germline V gene sequence: CDR1 DFQATT, CDR2 SNEGSKA (reference sequence). The DNA for the CDR3 is TGCAGTGCTGAAAGACTAGCCTACGAGCAGTACTTC. It yields the protein CSAERLAYEQYF.

This clonotype showed up just a few times. This sequence joins TRBV19 and TRBJ1-1, with 8 bases lining up with TRBD1. Trimming cost V 2 bases and J 3 bases; bases outside gene matches: 8. The CDR3 is 16 residues long. The germline V gene encodes CDR1 LNHDA and CDR2 SQIVND (reference sequence). The CDR3 spells CASSISGGAPYTEAFF. The DNA of the CDR3 is TGTGCCAGTAGTATATCAGGGGGCGCCCCGTACACTGAAGCTTTCTTT.

This clonotype was seen ten or more times. The rearrangement links TRBV12-3 or TRBV12-4 to TRBJ1-5, with 10 bases lining up with TRBD1. CDR3 length: 14 residues. After removal of 6 bases from V and 11 bases from J, the junction contained 10 bases not matched to a gene. CDR3 bases: TGTGCCAGCAGAACTGGGACAGGGGCCTCAACCCAGCATTTT. It specifies CASRTGTGASTQHF.

This chain's CDR3 is CASSRRGDLYEQYF. CDR3 DNA: TGCGCCAGCAGCCGCCGGGGAGACCTTTACGAGCAGTACTTC. The chain combines TRBV4-1 with TRBJ2-7; perhaps TRBD2 as D (5 bases). Trimming left V 4 bases short and J 4 bases short, with 14 bases between. Germline V CDR1 and CDR2: MGHRA, YSYEKL. The CDR3 sequence is 14 residues long.

This clonotype has more than one count but fewer than ten. The rearrangement uses TRBV28 and TRBJ1-2; D might be TRBD1 (6 bases). The CDR3 loop spans 16 amino acids. Germline lookup yields CDR1 MDHEN and CDR2 SYDVKM. Trimming took off 5 bases at V and 2 bases at J, with 18 bases between the two ends. CDR3 residues: CASSRSGGALNYGYTF. In DNA form, the CDR3 reads TGTGCCAGCAGTAGAAGCGGGGGGGCGTTGAACTATGGCTACACCTTC.

The chain links TRBV6-5 to TRBJ2-7; D is undetermined. Germline CDR1 MNHEY, CDR2 SVGAGI. Deletions cut 0 bases from V and 5 bases from J, with 14 bases between. The CDR3 has 15 amino acids. CDR3 coding DNA: TGTGCCAGCAGTTACTCGACATCCTCCGCCAACGAGCAGTACTTC. Its protein is CASSYSTSSANEQYF.

This clonotype has at least ten counts. This chain uses TRBV7-9 with TRBJ2-7; no clear D gene. Germline CDR1 is SEHNR and CDR2 is FQNEAQ (reference sequence). CDR3 length equals 16 residues. V was cut by 2 bases and J by 3 bases, with 17 bases left in between. Here the CDR3 reads CASSLTNRPPGYEQYF. In DNA, the CDR3 is TGTGCCAGCAGCTTAACTAACAGACCGCCAGGCTACGAGCAGTACTTC. Based on the CDR3 plus reference TRBV7-9 and TRBJ2-7, the full variable domain is DTGVSQNPRHKITKRGQNVTFRCDPISEHNRLYWYRQTLGQGPEFLTYFQNEAQLEKSRLLSDRFSAERPKGSFSTLEIQRTEQGDSAMYLCASSLTNRPPGYEQYFGPGTRLTVT.

This clonotype was seen at least ten times. This rearrangement joins TRBV27 to TRBJ2-5; 7 nucleotides line up with TRBD1. V shed 3 bases and J 0 bases; nucleotides not matched to a gene: 4. The CDR3 is 15 amino acids. The germline CDR1 and CDR2 sequences are MNHEY and SMNVEV (reference sequence). CDR3 sequence: CASSLTQGDQETQYF. The CDR3 region has the DNA TGTGCCAGCAGTTTGACCCAGGGGGACCAAGAGACCCAGTACTTC.

CDR3 in amino acids: CSARVGSGMYEQYF. The CDR3 nucleotides are TGCAGTGCTAGAGTAGGTAGCGGCATGTACGAGCAGTACTTC. V and J are TRBV20-1 and TRBJ2-7; D is possibly TRBD2 (6 bases). The germline V gene encodes CDR1 DFQATT and CDR2 SNEGSKA (reference sequence). This CDR3 contains 14 residues. V was pared by 1 base and J by 4 bases, with 14 bases between.

This clonotype appeared a few times. The gene calls are TRBV6-1 and TRBJ2-7; 7 nucleotides match TRBD2. Per the germline V gene, CDR1 is MNHNS and CDR2 is SASEGT. Trimming took 8 bases from V and 5 from J; bases not matched to a gene: 3. The CDR3 loop spans 11 amino acids. The CDR3 nucleotides are TGTGCCAGCGGGAGGGCCAACGAGCAGTACTTC. It translates to CASGRANEQYF.

This chain links TRBV3-1 with TRBJ1-1; D remains unclear. Between the trimmed V and J ends, which lost 1 base and 4 bases, there was a span of 10 bases. The CDR3 is made up of 14 amino acids. The germline V gene has CDR1 LGHDT and CDR2 YNNKEL (reference sequence). This chain's CDR3 is CASSQGGRSTEAFF. In DNA, the CDR3 is TGTGCCAGCAGCCAAGGTGGGCGCAGCACTGAAGCTTTCTTT.

The chain uses TRBV6-1 and TRBJ2-1, with TRBD2 matching 7 bases. Germline-derived CDR1 and CDR2 are MNHNS and SASEGT. Trimming took 0 bases from V and 8 from J; bases not matched to a gene: 10. There are 16 residues in the CDR3. CDR3 sequence (DNA): TGTGCCAGCAGTGAAGCGGTGGGAGGGACTTGGGATGAGCAGTTCTTC. Its translation: CASSEAVGGTWDEQFF.

The chain uses TRBV10-2 and TRBJ2-1, with D perhaps matching TRBD2 (5 bases). In germline, CDR1 is WSHSY, CDR2 SAAADI. V dropped 8 bases and J dropped 5 bases, with 16 bases sitting between them. There are 14 residues in the CDR3. CDR3 amino acids: CASSTPGNNNEQFF. The CDR3 coding sequence is TGCGCCAGCTCGACGCCCGGGAATAACAATGAGCAGTTCTTC.

This clonotype was recorded at least ten times. The chain joins TRBV6-2 or TRBV6-3 to TRBJ1-2; no definite D call. The germline V gene encodes CDR1 MNHEY and CDR2 SVGEGT. CDR3 size: 13 residues. V lost 2 bases to trimming and J lost 8 bases, with 12 bases between them. In DNA, the CDR3 is TGTGCCAGCAGTTACGGGGTGATCTCCGGCTACACCTTC. Protein: CASSYGVISGYTF.

This chain connects TRBV6-1 to TRBJ1-5, with 9 bases aligning to TRBD1. V lost 4 bases and J lost 5; bases outside the gene matches: 3. This CDR3 is 14 amino acids long. Germline values: CDR1 MNHNS, CDR2 SASEGT. For the CDR3, the DNA is TGTGCCAGCAGTGTACAGGGGGCGGATCAGCCCCAGCATTTT. This codes for CASSVQGADQPQHF.

This clonotype appeared a few times. The V gene is TRBV5-5, the J gene TRBJ2-7; D possibly corresponds to TRBD2 (5 bases). The germline CDR1 and CDR2 sequences are SGHKS and YYEKEE (reference sequence). This CDR3 spans 14 amino acids. With 2 bases removed from V and 2 bases from J, the gap between germline ends came to 11 bases. The CDR3 DNA sequence: TGTGCCAGCAGCTTAAGGAGGAGCGCCTACGAGCAGTACTTC. Translated: CASSLRRSAYEQYF.

The table lists this clonotype with a few counts. This chain connects TRBV4-3 to TRBJ2-1; 8 positions agree with TRBD1. This CDR3 comprises 13 residues. Germline assignment: CDR1 LGHNA and CDR2 YSLEER. Germline trimming cut 3 bases from V and 7 bases from J; bases unmatched to any gene: 2. The CDR3 here is CASSHRQGNEQFF. For the CDR3, the DNA is TGCGCCAGCAGCCACCGACAGGGGAATGAGCAGTTCTTC.